The rows below give T cell receptor beta chains drawn from one sample of a study of blood T cell repertoires in COVID-19. Clones were read by immunoSEQ multiplex PCR, and TCRdb kept only the in-frame ones, dropping some. The repertoire holds a few hundred thousand clones, with 65% to 90% as singletons. The material sequenced was PBMCs or T cells enriched from blood (not recorded which). The receptors were gathered from a woman aged 25 to 45 who had been exposed to COVID-19. Each CDR3 is given with its conserved first and last residue. The order of the fields is clone size, V gene, J gene, D gene, CDR3 protein, CDR3 DNA. A D gene is named only where the DNA matches it firmly. Rows may omit the clone size; those that give it use once, few, many or a size class.

.	TRBV3-1/TRBV3-2	TRBJ2-3	TRBD2	CASSQGWRGTTDTQYF	TGTGCCAGCAGCCAAGGGTGGCGGGGGACCACAGATACGCAGTATTTT
.	TRBV7-2	TRBJ2-7	.	CASSPQTGVYEQYF	TGTGCCAGCAGCCCCCAAACGGGGGTCTACGAGCAGTACTTC
.	TRBV29-1	TRBJ1-1	TRBD1	CSVVTGGGTEAFF	TGCAGCGTTGTAACAGGGGGCGGAACTGAAGCTTTCTTT
.	TRBV29-1	TRBJ1-1	.	CSIDTSAGEAFF	TGCAGCATCGATACATCGGCCGGGGAAGCTTTCTTT
.	TRBV18	TRBJ2-1	.	CASSPSRGSYNEQFF	TGTGCCAGCTCACCATCGAGGGGGTCCTACAATGAGCAGTTCTTC
.	TRBV27	TRBJ2-7	.	CASSPQLGAPYEQYF	TGTGCCAGCAGCCCGCAGCTAGGGGCTCCCTACGAGCAGTACTTC
.	TRBV5-1	TRBJ1-1	.	CASSFRAGNTEAFF	TGCGCCAGCAGCTTTAGGGCGGGGAACACTGAAGCTTTCTTT
once	TRBV6-1	TRBJ1-3	.	CASSGEREVDGNTIYF	TGTGCCAGCAGTGGGGAGAGGGAGGTTGATGGAAACACCATATATTTT
.	TRBV27	TRBJ2-7	.	CASSRRLDGEQYF	TGTGCCAGCAGTCGGCGCCTAGATGGCGAGCAGTACTTC
few	TRBV5-6	TRBJ2-2	.	CASSRQGSDTGELFF	TGTGCCAGCAGCCGCCAGGGCTCGGACACCGGGGAGCTGTTTTTT
few	TRBV3-1/TRBV3-2	TRBJ2-1	TRBD2	CASSQRGDNEQFF	TGTGCCAGCAGCCAACGGGGGGATAATGAGCAGTTCTTC
.	TRBV4-1	TRBJ2-2	TRBD1	CASSQPLRGQGFRRANTGELFF	TGCGCCAGCAGCCAACCGCTACGAGGACAGGGGTTTAGACGAGCGAACACCGGGGAGCTGTTTTTT
few	TRBV27	TRBJ1-4	.	CASRTRGGEKLFF	TGTGCCAGCAGAACGAGGGGAGGAGAAAAACTGTTTTTT